This T cell receptor beta chain emerged from a study of T cell responses to AZD1222 COVID-19 vaccine. Whole-study findings and limits: Vaccine-associated CD4 TCRs spanned spike, dominant at 160-218 and 743-854. The sample set comprised mostly white British donors with more females, and clonal diversity was possibly underestimated.

Sequencing used immunoSEQ multiplex PCR; TCRdb keeps in-frame clones, though not all of them. The sample lists about 120,000 clones, about 87% occurring once. CDR3 size: 19 residues. The V gene's germline CDR1 is MNHEY and CDR2 SMNVEV (reference sequence). V was pared by 2 bases and J by 5 bases, with 27 bases between. For this clone: As yet, its antigen is unknown.

This chain uses TRBV27 with TRBJ2-5; D not certain. The sequencing here drew on peripheral blood, taken on day 0 of AZD1222 vaccination. This clonotype was obtained from an adult in good health. DNA for the CDR3: TGTGCCAGCAGTTTAAGGGCCGATCGTCACTTGAGTTTGGGGGAGACCCAGTACTTC. Amino acid sequence: CASSLRADRHLSLGETQYF.